This T cell receptor beta chain was sequenced for a study of blood T cell repertoires in COVID-19. In the study overall: COVID-19 samples collected from the United States, Italy and Spain covered acute and convalescent phases.

Data came from immunoSEQ multiplex PCR; TCRdb stores just in-frame clones and leaves some out. The table lists 250,000 to 350,000 clones, roughly 88% of them singletons. The CDR3 spans 13 residues. The germline V gene encodes CDR1 WSHSY and CDR2 SAAADI. The J segment lost 5 bases and the V segment lost 7 bases, leaving 2 bases of the junction unmatched. This clone showed up just a few times. Those enrolled in Seattle joined during active infection and were followed longitudinally afterward. The source material was peripheral blood. The gene calls are TRBV10-2 and TRBJ1-6, with 7 bases fitting TRBD1. This TCR was sampled from a human donor with COVID-19, enrolled during active disease. The donor label of this sample is uncertain. The CDR3 DNA sequence: TGCGCCAGCACCAGGGGGGATAATTCACCCCTCCACTTT. It encodes CASTRGDNSPLHF.